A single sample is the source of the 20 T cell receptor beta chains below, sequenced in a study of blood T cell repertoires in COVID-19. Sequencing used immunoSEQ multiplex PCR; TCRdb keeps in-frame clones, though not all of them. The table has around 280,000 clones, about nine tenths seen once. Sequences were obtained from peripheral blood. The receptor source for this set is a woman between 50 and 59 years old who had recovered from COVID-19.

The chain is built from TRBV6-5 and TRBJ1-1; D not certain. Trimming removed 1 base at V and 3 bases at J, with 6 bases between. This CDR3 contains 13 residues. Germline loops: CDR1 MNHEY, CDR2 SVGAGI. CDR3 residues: CASSYWRDTEAFF. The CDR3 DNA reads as TGTGCCAGCAGTTACTGGAGGGACACTGAAGCTTTCTTT.

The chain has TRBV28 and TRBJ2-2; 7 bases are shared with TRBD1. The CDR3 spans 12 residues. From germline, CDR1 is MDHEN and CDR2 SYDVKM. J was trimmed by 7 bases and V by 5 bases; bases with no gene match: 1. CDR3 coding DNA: TGTGCCAGCAGTCAGGGGGACGGGGAGCTGTTTTTT. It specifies CASSQGDGELFF. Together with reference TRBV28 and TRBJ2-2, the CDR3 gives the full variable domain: DVKVTQSSRYLVKRTGEKVFLECVQDMDHENMFWYRQDPGLGLRLIYFSYDVKMKEKGDIPEGYSVSREKKERFSLILESASTNQTSMYLCASSQGDGELFFGEGSRLTVL.

The CDR3 DNA reads as TGTGCCAGCCGCACAGGGGCTGGAAACACCATATATTTT. It specifies CASRTGAGNTIYF. The gene calls are TRBV27 and TRBJ1-3; 7 positions match TRBD1. Looked up from germline, CDR1 is MNHEY and CDR2 is SMNVEV (reference sequence). The V segment lost 8 bases and the J segment 2 bases; nucleotides outside the gene matches: 3. CDR3 size: 13 residues.

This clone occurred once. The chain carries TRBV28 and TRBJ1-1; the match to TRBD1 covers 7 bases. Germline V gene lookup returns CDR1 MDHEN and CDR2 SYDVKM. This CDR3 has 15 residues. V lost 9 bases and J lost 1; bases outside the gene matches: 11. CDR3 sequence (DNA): TGTGCCAGTAAGACAGGGACCAACCGGAACACTGAAGCTTTCTTT. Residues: CASKTGTNRNTEAFF.

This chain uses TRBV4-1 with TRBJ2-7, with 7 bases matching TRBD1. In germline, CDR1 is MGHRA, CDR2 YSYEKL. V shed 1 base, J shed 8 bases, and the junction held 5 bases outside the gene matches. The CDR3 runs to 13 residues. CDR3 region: CASSQGQGFKQYF. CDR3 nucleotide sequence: TGCGCCAGCAGCCAAGGACAGGGATTCAAGCAGTACTTC.

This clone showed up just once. The CDR3 region is CASSYGGSVTGELFF. The CDR3 DNA reads TGTGCCAGCAGTTACGGCGGGAGCGTGACCGGGGAGCTGTTTTTT. V is TRBV6-2 or TRBV6-3 and J is TRBJ2-2, with 7 bases lining up with TRBD2. CDR3 length: 15 amino acids. V shed 2 bases and J 5 bases; nucleotides not matched to a gene: 5. Germline loops: CDR1 MNHEY, CDR2 SVGEGT.

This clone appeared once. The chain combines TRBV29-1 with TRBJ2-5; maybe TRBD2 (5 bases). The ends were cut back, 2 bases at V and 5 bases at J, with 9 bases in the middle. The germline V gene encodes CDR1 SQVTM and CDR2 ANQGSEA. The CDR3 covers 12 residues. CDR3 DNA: TGCAGCGTTGAAAAGTCGGGGGAGACCCAGTACTTC. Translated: CSVEKSGETQYF. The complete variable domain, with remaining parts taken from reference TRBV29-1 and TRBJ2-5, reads SAVISQKPSRDICQRGTSLTIQCQVDSQVTMMFWYRQQPGQSLTLIATANQGSEATYESGFVIDKFPISRPNLTFSTLTVSNMSPEDSSIYLCSVEKSGETQYFGPGTRLLVL.

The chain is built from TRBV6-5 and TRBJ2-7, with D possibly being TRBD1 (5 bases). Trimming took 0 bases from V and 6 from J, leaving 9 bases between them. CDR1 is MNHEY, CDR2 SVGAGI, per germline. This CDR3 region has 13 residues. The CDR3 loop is CASSYSIGAEQYF. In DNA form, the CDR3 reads TGTGCCAGCAGTTACTCGATAGGGGCCGAGCAGTACTTC.

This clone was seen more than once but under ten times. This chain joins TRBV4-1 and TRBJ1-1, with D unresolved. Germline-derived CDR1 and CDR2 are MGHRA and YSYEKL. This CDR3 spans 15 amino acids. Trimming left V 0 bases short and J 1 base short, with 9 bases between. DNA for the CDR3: TGCGCCAGCAGCCAAGAATGGGCAAGGAACACTGAAGCTTTCTTT. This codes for CASSQEWARNTEAFF.

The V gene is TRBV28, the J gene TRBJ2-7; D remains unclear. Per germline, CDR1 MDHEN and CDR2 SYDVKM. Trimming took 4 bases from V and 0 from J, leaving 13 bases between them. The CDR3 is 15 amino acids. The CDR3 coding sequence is TGTGCCAGCAGTTCCCGTGGTGGGCTCTCCTACGAGCAGTACTTC. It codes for CASSSRGGLSYEQYF.

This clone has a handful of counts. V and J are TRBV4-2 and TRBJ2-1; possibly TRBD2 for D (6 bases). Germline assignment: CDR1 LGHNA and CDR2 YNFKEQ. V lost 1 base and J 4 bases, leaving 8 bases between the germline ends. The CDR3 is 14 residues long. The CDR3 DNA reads TGTGCCAGCAGCCAAGCGGGGGAATACAATGAGCAGTTCTTC. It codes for CASSQAGEYNEQFF.

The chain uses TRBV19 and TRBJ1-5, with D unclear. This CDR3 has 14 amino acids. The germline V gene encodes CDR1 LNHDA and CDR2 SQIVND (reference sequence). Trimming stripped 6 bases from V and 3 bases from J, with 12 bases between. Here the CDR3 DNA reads TGTGCCAGTAGGAACCTGGAGCACAATCAGCCCCAGCATTTT. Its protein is CASRNLEHNQPQHF.

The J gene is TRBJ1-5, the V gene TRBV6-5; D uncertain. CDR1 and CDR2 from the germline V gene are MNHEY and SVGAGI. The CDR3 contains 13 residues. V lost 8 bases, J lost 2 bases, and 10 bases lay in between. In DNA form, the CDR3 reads TGTGCCAGCGGAGGGTATGGCAATCAGCCCCAGCATTTT. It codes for CASGGYGNQPQHF.

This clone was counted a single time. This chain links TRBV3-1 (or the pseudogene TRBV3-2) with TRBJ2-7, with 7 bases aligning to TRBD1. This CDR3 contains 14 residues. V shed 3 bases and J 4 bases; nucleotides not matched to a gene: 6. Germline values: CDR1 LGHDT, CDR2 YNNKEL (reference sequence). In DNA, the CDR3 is TGTGCCAGCAGCCAGACGGGACAGCCTTACGAGCAGTACTTC. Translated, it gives CASSQTGQPYEQYF.

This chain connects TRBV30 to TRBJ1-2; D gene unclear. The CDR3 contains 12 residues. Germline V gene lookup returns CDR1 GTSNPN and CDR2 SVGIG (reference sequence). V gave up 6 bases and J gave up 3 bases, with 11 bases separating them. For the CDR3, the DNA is TGTGCCTGCCTTAGGAGGGACTATGGCTACACCTTC. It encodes CACLRRDYGYTF. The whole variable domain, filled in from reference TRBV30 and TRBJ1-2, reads SQTIHQWPATLVQPVGSPLSLECTVEGTSNPNLYWYRQAAGRGLQLLFYSVGIGQISSEVPQNLSASRPQDRQFILSSKKLLLSDSGFYLCACLRRDYGYTFGSGTRLTVV.

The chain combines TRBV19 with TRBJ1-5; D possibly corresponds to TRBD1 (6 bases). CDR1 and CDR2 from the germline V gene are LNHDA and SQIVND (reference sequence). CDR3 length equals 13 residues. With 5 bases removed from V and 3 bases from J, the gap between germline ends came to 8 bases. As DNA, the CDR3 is TGTGCCAGTAGTGTGGGACACAATCAGCCCCAGCATTTT. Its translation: CASSVGHNQPQHF.

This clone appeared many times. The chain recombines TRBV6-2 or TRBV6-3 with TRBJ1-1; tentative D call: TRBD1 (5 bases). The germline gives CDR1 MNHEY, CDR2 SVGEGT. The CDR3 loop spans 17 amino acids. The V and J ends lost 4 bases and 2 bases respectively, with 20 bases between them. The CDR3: CASSSYNMGDYNTEAFF. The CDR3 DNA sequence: TGTGCCAGCAGTTCCTATAACATGGGGGACTATAACACTGAAGCTTTCTTT.

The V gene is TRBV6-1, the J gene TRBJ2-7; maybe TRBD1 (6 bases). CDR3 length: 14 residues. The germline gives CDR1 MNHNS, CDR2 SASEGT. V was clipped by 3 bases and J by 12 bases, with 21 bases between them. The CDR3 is CASSDHRVNTGAYF. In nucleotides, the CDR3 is TGTGCCAGCAGTGATCACAGGGTGAATACTGGGGCGTACTTC.

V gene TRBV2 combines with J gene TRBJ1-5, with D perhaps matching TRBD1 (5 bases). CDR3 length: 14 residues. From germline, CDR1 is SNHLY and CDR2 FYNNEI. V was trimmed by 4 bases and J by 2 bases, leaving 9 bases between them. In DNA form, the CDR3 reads TGTGCCAGCAGTGGACAGCCGGGCAATCAGCCCCAGCATTTT. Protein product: CASSGQPGNQPQHF.

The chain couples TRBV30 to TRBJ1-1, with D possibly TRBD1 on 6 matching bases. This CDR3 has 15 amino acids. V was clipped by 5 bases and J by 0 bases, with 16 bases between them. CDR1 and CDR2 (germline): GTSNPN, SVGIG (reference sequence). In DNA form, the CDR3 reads TGTGCCTGGGCGGTGGGGGGGGCTATGAACACTGAAGCTTTCTTT. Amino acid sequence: CAWAVGGAMNTEAFF.